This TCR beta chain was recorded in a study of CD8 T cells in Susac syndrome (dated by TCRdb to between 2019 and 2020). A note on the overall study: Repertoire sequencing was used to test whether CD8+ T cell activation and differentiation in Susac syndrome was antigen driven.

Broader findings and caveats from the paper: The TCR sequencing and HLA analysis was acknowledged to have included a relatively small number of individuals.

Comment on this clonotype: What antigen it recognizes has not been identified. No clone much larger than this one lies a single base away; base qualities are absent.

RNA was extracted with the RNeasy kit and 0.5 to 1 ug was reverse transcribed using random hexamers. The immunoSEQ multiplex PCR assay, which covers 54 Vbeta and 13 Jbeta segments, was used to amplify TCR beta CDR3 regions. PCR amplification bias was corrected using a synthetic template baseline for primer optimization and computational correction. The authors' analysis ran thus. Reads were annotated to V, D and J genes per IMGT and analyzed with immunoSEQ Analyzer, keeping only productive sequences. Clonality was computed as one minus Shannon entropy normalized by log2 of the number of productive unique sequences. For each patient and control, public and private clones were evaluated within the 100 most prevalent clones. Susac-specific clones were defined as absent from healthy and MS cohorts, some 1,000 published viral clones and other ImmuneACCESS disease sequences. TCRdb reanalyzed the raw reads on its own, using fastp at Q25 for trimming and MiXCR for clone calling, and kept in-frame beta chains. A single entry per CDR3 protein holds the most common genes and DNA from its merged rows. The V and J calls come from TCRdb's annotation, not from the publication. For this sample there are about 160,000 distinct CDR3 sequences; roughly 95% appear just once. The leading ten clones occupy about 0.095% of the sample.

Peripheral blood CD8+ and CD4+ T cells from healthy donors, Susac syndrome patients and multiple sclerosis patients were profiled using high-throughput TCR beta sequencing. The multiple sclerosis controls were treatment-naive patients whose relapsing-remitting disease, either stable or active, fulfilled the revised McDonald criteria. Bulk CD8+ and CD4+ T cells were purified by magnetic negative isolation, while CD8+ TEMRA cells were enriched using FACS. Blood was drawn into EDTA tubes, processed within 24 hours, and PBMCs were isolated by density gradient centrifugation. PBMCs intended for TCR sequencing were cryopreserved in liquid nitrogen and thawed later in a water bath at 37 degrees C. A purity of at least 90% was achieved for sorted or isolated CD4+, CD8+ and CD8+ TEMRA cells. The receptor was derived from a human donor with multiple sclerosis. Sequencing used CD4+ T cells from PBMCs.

This receptor carries the CDR3 CASSSLSEQFF. At the DNA level, the sequence is TGTGCCAGCAGCTCCTTGAGTGAGCAGTTCTTC. This chain is built from TRBV11-2 and TRBJ2-1, with the D gene not clear enough to name. Per the germline V gene, SGHAT is the CDR1 and FQNNGV is the CDR2. The CDR3 spans 11 residues, from the cysteine through the phenylalanine. Only the CDR3 portion is preserved as DNA: 33 bases, with reading frame beginning at the first base. A distance of 7 bases separates the germline ends of V and J, which lose 4 bases and 9 bases respectively.